The 20 T cell receptor beta chains reported below all come from one sample, sequenced in a study of metastatic and nonmetastatic thyroid tumors. TCRdb reprocessed the PCR reads using MiXCR. The data contain about 20,000 clones, about 12% of them singletons. Thyroid surgery had not been preceded by any treatment in any patient. The sequencing sample was made of blood. All receptors come from a male donor with papillary thyroid cancer or a benign thyroid nodule (not recorded which). Some clones in this sample may be carry-over from other donors' samples.

This clone is medium-sized within its sample. The rearrangement links TRBV6-6 to TRBJ2-1, with D perhaps assigned TRBD1 or TRBD2 (5 bases each). V gave up 1 base and J gave up 5 bases, with 9 bases separating them. Germline V CDR1 and CDR2: MNHNY, SVGAGI (reference sequence). The CDR3 totals 14 residues. CDR3 nucleotides: TGTGCCAGCAGTTACTTCGGGGCTCACAATGAGCAGTTCTTC. Its translation: CASSYFGAHNEQFF.

V usage is TRBV12-3 or TRBV12-4 and J usage is TRBJ1-3, with D tentatively TRBD1 (6 bases). V gave up 6 bases and J gave up 2 bases, with 11 bases separating them. The CDR3 loop spans 14 amino acids. CDR3 nucleotides: TGTGCCAGCAGACTACAGGGTGCTGGAAACACCATATATTTT. Its protein is CASRLQGAGNTIYF.

This clone was detected ten times or more. The chain joins TRBV5-6 to TRBJ2-5; D unresolved. The V gene's germline CDR1 is SGHDT and CDR2 YYEEEE. This CDR3 is 13 amino acids long. The V gene lost 2 bases and the J gene lost 5 bases, with 10 bases spanning the gap. CDR3 residues: CASSFQLAETQYF. CDR3 nucleotides: TGTGCCAGCAGCTTCCAGTTGGCTGAGACCCAGTACTTC.

This clone was recorded at least ten times. The chain carries TRBV5-1 and TRBJ2-7; 8 nucleotides align to TRBD2. CDR1 is SGHRS and CDR2 is YFSETQ in the germline V gene. This CDR3 is 15 amino acids long. The V gene end was trimmed by 0 bases and the J gene end by 5 bases; junction bases not matched to a gene: 7. The CDR3 nucleotides are TGCGCCAGCAGCTTGGATCCGGGAGGGAGGAACGAGCAGTACTTC. This sequence encodes CASSLDPGGRNEQYF. The variable domain in full, completed from reference TRBV5-1 and TRBJ2-7, reads KAGVTQTPRYLIKTRGQQVTLSCSPISGHRSVSWYQQTPGQGLQFLFEYFSETQRNKGNFPGRFSGRQFSNSRSEMNVSTLELGDSALYLCASSLDPGGRNEQYFGPGTRLTVT.

This clone is labeled medium-sized (0.01 to 0.1%). The CDR3 sequence is CASSSQGNTIYF. CDR3 DNA sequence: TGTGCCAGCAGTTCACAGGGAAACACCATATATTTT. This chain connects TRBV12-3 or TRBV12-4 to TRBJ1-3; D unresolved. The CDR3 consists of 12 residues. Trimming removed 4 bases from V and 4 bases from J, with 5 bases in between.

The chain combines TRBV6-1 with TRBJ2-1; the match to TRBD2 covers 10 bases. V trimming: 6 bases; J trimming: 5 bases; junction bases outside the gene matches: 4. CDR1 is MNHNS and CDR2 is SASEGT in the germline V gene. The CDR3 is 14 residues long. CDR3 nucleotides: TGTGCCAGCAGCCTAGCGGGGGAAAACAATGAGCAGTTCTTC. As protein: CASSLAGENNEQFF.

This clone has ten or more counts. The J gene is TRBJ1-1, the V gene TRBV19; 7 positions match TRBD1. This CDR3 has 14 amino acids. Germline V CDR1 and CDR2: LNHDA, SQIVND (reference sequence). The trim removed 6 bases at V and 1 base at J, leaving 5 bases unmatched. CDR3 sequence: CASRPQGGNTEAFF. In nucleotides, the CDR3 is TGTGCCAGTAGGCCTCAGGGGGGGAACACTGAAGCTTTCTTT.

The genes are TRBV27 and TRBJ2-7; 9 bases align to TRBD2. CDR1 MNHEY and CDR2 SMNVEV come from the germline V gene (reference sequence). J gave up 2 bases and V 3 bases, and 8 bases lay outside the gene matches. CDR3 length equals 16 residues. The CDR3 loop is CASSFLKASGAYEQYF. CDR3 in DNA: TGTGCCAGCAGTTTTTTAAAGGCTAGCGGGGCCTACGAGCAGTACTTC.

This clone was seen many times. The chain is built from TRBV5-1 and TRBJ2-1; 9 bases fit TRBD1. The V segment lost 4 bases and the J segment 8 bases; nucleotides outside the gene matches: 1. The CDR3 has 12 amino acids. Germline CDR1 reads SGHRS; CDR2 reads YFSETQ. The CDR3 DNA reads as TGCGCCAGCAGCAGGACAGGGGATGAGCAGTTCTTC. Residues: CASSRTGDEQFF. Looking up the rest from reference TRBV5-1 and TRBJ2-1 gives the full variable domain: KAGVTQTPRYLIKTRGQQVTLSCSPISGHRSVSWYQQTPGQGLQFLFEYFSETQRNKGNFPGRFSGRQFSNSRSEMNVSTLELGDSALYLCASSRTGDEQFFGPGTRLTVL.

The chain has TRBV6-1 and TRBJ1-1; a possible D gene is TRBD1 (5 bases). CDR1 and CDR2 (germline): MNHNS, SASEGT. V was clipped by 5 bases and J by 1 base, with 11 bases between them. The CDR3 covers 14 residues. The CDR3 region is CASSPMGGNTEAFF. The CDR3 nucleotides are TGTGCCAGCAGTCCTATGGGGGGGAACACTGAAGCTTTCTTT.

The V call is TRBV6-1, the J call TRBJ2-1, with a weak D call TRBD1 (6 bases). CDR1 is MNHNS, CDR2 SASEGT, per germline. The CDR3 has 15 amino acids. Trimming left V 2 bases short and J 0 bases short, with 8 bases between. The CDR3 sequence is CASSETGISYNEQFF. DNA of the CDR3: TGTGCCAGCAGTGAAACAGGGATCTCCTACAATGAGCAGTTCTTC.

This clone is judged medium-sized. The chain uses TRBV12-3 or TRBV12-4 and TRBJ2-2, with D unresolved. The V and J ends lost 6 bases and 4 bases respectively, with 9 bases between them. CDR3 length: 13 residues. The DNA of the CDR3 is TGTGCCAGCAGGGGCTCGAGCACCGGGGAGCTGTTTTTT. Amino acid sequence: CASRGSSTGELFF.

DNA for the CDR3: TGTGCCAGCAAGAAAAGCCAGAACACTGAAGCTTTCTTT. Encoded protein: CASKKSQNTEAFF. The chain has TRBV28 and TRBJ1-1, with D unresolved. The length of the CDR3 is 13 residues. Between the trimmed V and J ends, which lost 7 bases and 1 base, there was a span of 10 bases. Germline V gene lookup returns CDR1 MDHEN and CDR2 SYDVKM.

This clone was observed a few times. The chain uses TRBV15 and TRBJ2-3, with 10 bases matching TRBD2. The germline CDR1 and CDR2 sequences are LNHNV and YYDKDF (reference sequence). The ends lost 3 bases at V and 0 bases at J; junction bases unmatched: 0. This CDR3 has 15 residues. CDR3 in amino acids: CATSRTSGSTDTQYF. CDR3 coding DNA: TGTGCCACCAGCAGGACTAGCGGGAGCACAGATACGCAGTATTTT. The full variable domain, in which reference TRBV15 and TRBJ2-3 provide the parts outside the CDR3, is DAMVIQNPRYQVTQFGKPVTLSCSQTLNHNVMYWYQQKSSQAPKLLFHYYDKDFNNEADTPDNFQSRRPNTSFCFLDIRSPGLGDTAMYLCATSRTSGSTDTQYFGPGTRLTVL.

This clone was detected ten times or more. It may be a read error: a sequence one base away is much more abundant. Other DNA sequences in this specimen translate into the identical CDR3. The rearrangement uses TRBV19 and TRBJ2-1; D is possibly TRBD1 (5 bases). Germline-derived CDR1 and CDR2 are LNHDA and SQIVND (reference sequence). Trimming removed 8 bases from V and 7 bases from J, with 21 bases in between. There are 15 residues in the CDR3. In DNA, the CDR3 is TGTGCCAGTCGGATCCAGGGTGTTAGTTTGAATGAGCAGTTCTTC. Translated: CASRIQGVSLNEQFF. Supplemented by reference TRBV19 and TRBJ2-1, the full variable domain reads DGGITQSPKYLFRKEGQNVTLSCEQNLNHDAMYWYRQDPGQGLRLIYYSQIVNDFQKGDIAEGYSVSREKKESFPLTVTSAQKNPTAFYLCASRIQGVSLNEQFFGPGTRLTVL.

The rearrangement links TRBV6-5 to TRBJ1-5, with D possibly TRBD1 on 6 matching bases. Trimming removed 2 bases from V and 6 bases from J, with 14 bases in between. This CDR3 comprises 15 residues. CDR1 and CDR2 (germline): MNHEY, SVGAGI. DNA for the CDR3: TGTGCCAGCAGTTACACCGGGGGACACGGTCAGCCCCAGCATTTT. Encoded protein: CASSYTGGHGQPQHF.

This clone is deemed medium-sized (0.01 to 0.1%). The chain recombines TRBV12-3 or TRBV12-4 with TRBJ2-3, with no clear D. Trimming took 2 bases from V and 2 from J, leaving 11 bases between them. This CDR3 region has 15 residues. The CDR3 protein is CASSLNVQVTDTQYF. The CDR3 nucleotides read TGTGCCAGCAGTTTAAACGTACAAGTCACAGATACGCAGTATTTT.

By share, this clone counts as medium-sized (0.01 to 0.1%). The rearrangement joins TRBV12-3 or TRBV12-4 to TRBJ2-1, with 11 bases aligning to TRBD2. CDR3 length: 17 amino acids. The V segment lost 3 bases and the J segment 4 bases; nucleotides outside the gene matches: 8. This CDR3 is CASSLGLAGGLYNEQFF. The DNA for the CDR3 is TGTGCCAGCAGTTTGGGCCTAGCGGGAGGCCTTTACAATGAGCAGTTCTTC.

Many counts were recorded for this clone. A junction end diverges from the germline sequence, so it may reflect a read error. The chain couples TRBV7-7 to TRBJ2-7, with 8 positions matching TRBD1. The CDR3 totals 15 residues. Germline V CDR1 and CDR2: SSHAT, FNYEAQ (reference sequence). CDR3 sequence: CASSQDRGPSYEQYF. The CDR3 DNA reads TGTGCTAGCAGCCAAGACAGGGGACCCTCCTACGAGCAGTACTTC. Full variable domain (rest looked up from reference TRBV7-7 and TRBJ2-7): GAGVSQSPRYKVTKRGQDVTLRCDPISSHATLYWYQQALGQGPEFLTYFNYEAQPDKSGLPSDRFSAERPEGSISTLTIQRTEQRDSAMYRCASSQDRGPSYEQYFGPGTRLTVT.

This clone was seen more than once but under ten times. This chain connects TRBV6-1 to TRBJ1-1, with D tentatively TRBD1 (6 bases). Looked up from germline, CDR1 is MNHNS and CDR2 is SASEGT. The V end was cut by 8 bases, the J end by 3 bases, with 13 bases between. The CDR3 is 13 residues long. The CDR3 bases are TGTGCCAGCTCCCGGAACAGGGACACTGAAGCTTTCTTT. It translates to CASSRNRDTEAFF.